Below, 9 T cell receptor beta chains from the same sample are listed, as sequenced in a study of graft-versus-host responses after intestinal transplantation. Repertoires were generated with immunoSEQ multiplex PCR, while TCRdb's copy carries only in-frame clones and drops some. The sample lists tens of thousands of clones, around 93% occurring once. Their recognized antigens are unknown. This sample comprised unstimulated CD4+ T cells sorted from spleen or lymph node cells, obtained before transplant. These receptors were taken from a human donor who was the organ donor for an intestinal transplant.

The CDR3 sequence is CASSAGTGVYNEQFF. CDR3 bases: TGCGCCAGCAGTGCCGGGACAGGGGTATACAATGAGCAGTTCTTC. The chain combines TRBV5-1 with TRBJ2-1; 10 nucleotides align to TRBD1. The J segment lost 4 bases and the V segment lost 5 bases, leaving 6 bases of the junction unmatched. The CDR3 covers 15 residues. Germline V CDR1 and CDR2: SGHRS, YFSETQ.

The CDR3 nucleotides are TGCGCCAGCAAACAGGCAGATACGCAGTATTTT. It specifies CASKQADTQYF. The chain carries TRBV5-1 and TRBJ2-3, with a tentative D call TRBD1 (5 bases). The CDR3 runs to 11 residues. V was pared by 6 bases and J by 4 bases, with 6 bases between. Germline loops: CDR1 SGHRS, CDR2 YFSETQ. The variable domain in full, with the rest retrieved from reference TRBV5-1 and TRBJ2-3, is KAGVTQTPRYLIKTRGQQVTLSCSPISGHRSVSWYQQTPGQGLQFLFEYFSETQRNKGNFPGRFSGRQFSNSRSEMNVSTLELGDSALYLCASKQADTQYFGPGTRLTVL.

V gene TRBV6-4 combines with J gene TRBJ2-7; TRBD1 agrees at 9 bases. This CDR3 spans 13 amino acids. The junction had 2 bases not matched to a gene; V was cut back by 6 bases and J by 2 bases. Germline-derived CDR1 and CDR2 are MRHNA and SNTAGT. CDR3: CASRQGAAYEQYF. CDR3 sequence (DNA): TGTGCCAGCAGACAGGGGGCTGCCTACGAGCAGTACTTC.

In its sample, this clone was seen a few times. V is TRBV27 and J is TRBJ1-6; D is undetermined. This CDR3 is 13 amino acids long. Trimming took off 3 bases at V and 10 bases at J, with 10 bases between the two ends. CDR1 is MNHEY, CDR2 SMNVEV, per germline (reference sequence). The CDR3 loop is CASSFEERSPLHF. In nucleotides, the CDR3 is TGTGCCAGCAGTTTCGAGGAACGGTCACCCCTCCACTTT.

The chain carries TRBV7-9 and TRBJ2-1; D is perhaps TRBD1 or TRBD2 (6 bases each). This CDR3 is 16 amino acids long. Trimming stripped 2 bases from V and 10 bases from J, with 21 bases between. Germline values: CDR1 SEHNR, CDR2 FQNEAQ (reference sequence). CDR3 loop: CASSLFFTGAEHEQFF. DNA for the CDR3: TGTGCCAGCAGCTTATTTTTTACGGGGGCGGAGCACGAGCAGTTCTTC. Full variable domain (missing parts from reference TRBV7-9 and TRBJ2-1): DTGVSQNPRHKITKRGQNVTFRCDPISEHNRLYWYRQTLGQGPEFLTYFQNEAQLEKSRLLSDRFSAERPKGSFSTLEIQRTEQGDSAMYLCASSLFFTGAEHEQFFGPGTRLTVL.

V is TRBV2 and J is TRBJ2-3; D is ambiguous. Trimming stripped 6 bases from V and 0 bases from J, with 10 bases between. Germline assignment: CDR1 SNHLY and CDR2 FYNNEI. The length of the CDR3 is 14 residues. In DNA, the CDR3 is TGTGCCAGCAGCGCTCGCCCTAGCACAGATACGCAGTATTTT. It codes for CASSARPSTDTQYF.

This clone was detected once. V and J are TRBV20-1 and TRBJ2-5; 9 bases map to TRBD1. The J call may not be correct, given that the DNA end is closer to TRBJ2-7. From germline, CDR1 is DFQATT and CDR2 SNEGSKA (reference sequence). The CDR3 runs to 11 residues. The chain's CDR3 is CSARTGVEQYF. Here the CDR3 DNA reads TGCAGTGCCCGGACAGGGGTCGAGCAGTACTTC.

The chain combines TRBV5-1 with TRBJ1-2, with D unresolved. Germline CDR1 reads SGHRS; CDR2 reads YFSETQ. V lost 1 base and J lost 6, with 10 bases in between. The CDR3 has 13 amino acids. CDR3 nucleotide sequence: TGCGCCAGCAGCTTGCCGGGTCAGCATGGCTACACCTTC. Protein product: CASSLPGQHGYTF.

The chain employs TRBV2 and TRBJ2-4; D unclear. The CDR3 length is 14 residues. Trimming removed 0 bases from V and 8 bases from J, with 11 bases in between. Germline CDR1 reads SNHLY; CDR2 reads FYNNEI. The CDR3 reads CASSEAAQADIQYF. DNA for the CDR3: TGTGCCAGCAGTGAAGCTGCCCAAGCTGACATTCAGTACTTC.